This T cell receptor beta chain was documented in a study of blood T cells in healthy people across ages. V was pared by 7 bases and J by 3 bases, with 8 bases of the junction left unmatched. CDR3 length equals 14 residues. Germline CDR1 reads SQVTM; CDR2 reads ANQGSEA. The use of a sample-barcoded 5' primer and a J-beta primer mix characterized a second PCR of roughly 7 to 12 cycles. TCRdb independently ran MiXCR on the 5' RACE reads; one entry per CDR3 protein. This table holds around 1,800,000 distinct CDR3 sequences, around 42% found once. The sequence was obtained from a human donor in good health. J is TRBJ2-3 and V is TRBV29-1, with TRBD1 identical over 9 bases. The material sequenced was blood. CDR3 nucleotide sequence: TGCAGCGCAAATAACAGGGGGCTGACAGATACGCAGTATTTT. Translating gives CSANNRGLTDTQYF.